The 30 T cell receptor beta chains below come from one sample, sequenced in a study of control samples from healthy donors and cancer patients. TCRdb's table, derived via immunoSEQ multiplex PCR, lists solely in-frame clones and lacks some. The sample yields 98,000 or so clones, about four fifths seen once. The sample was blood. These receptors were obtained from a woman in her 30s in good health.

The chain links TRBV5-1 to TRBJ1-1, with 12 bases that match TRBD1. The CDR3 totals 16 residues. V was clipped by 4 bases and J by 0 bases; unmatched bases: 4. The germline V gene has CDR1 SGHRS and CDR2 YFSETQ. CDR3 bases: TGCGCCAGCAGCATGGGACAGGGGGCCATGAACACTGAAGCTTTCTTT. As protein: CASSMGQGAMNTEAFF.

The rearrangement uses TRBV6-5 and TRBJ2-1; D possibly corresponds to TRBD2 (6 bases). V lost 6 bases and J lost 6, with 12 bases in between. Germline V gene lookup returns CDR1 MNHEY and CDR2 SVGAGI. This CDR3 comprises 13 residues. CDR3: CASRSPGLNEQFF. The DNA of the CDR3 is TGTGCCAGCAGATCGCCGGGACTCAATGAGCAGTTCTTC.

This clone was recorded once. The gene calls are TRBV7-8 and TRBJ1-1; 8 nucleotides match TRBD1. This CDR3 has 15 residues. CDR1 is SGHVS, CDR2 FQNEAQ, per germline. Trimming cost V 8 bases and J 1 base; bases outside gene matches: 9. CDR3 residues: CASEVGRGRNTEAFF. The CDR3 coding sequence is TGTGCCAGCGAAGTAGGCAGGGGGCGGAACACTGAAGCTTTCTTT.

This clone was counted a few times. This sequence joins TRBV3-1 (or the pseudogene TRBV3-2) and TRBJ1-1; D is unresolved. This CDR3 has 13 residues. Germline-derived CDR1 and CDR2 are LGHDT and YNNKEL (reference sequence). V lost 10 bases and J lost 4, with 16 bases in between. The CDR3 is CATKDGAGTEAFF. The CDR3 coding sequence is TGTGCCACGAAGGACGGCGCGGGCACTGAAGCTTTCTTT.

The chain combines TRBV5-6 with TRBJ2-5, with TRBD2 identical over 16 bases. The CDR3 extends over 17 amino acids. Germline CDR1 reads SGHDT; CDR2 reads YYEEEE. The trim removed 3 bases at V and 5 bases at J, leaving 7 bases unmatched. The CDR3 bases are TGTGCCAGCAGCTGGCGGGGACTAGCGGGGGGGCCGGAGACCCAGTACTTC. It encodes CASSWRGLAGGPETQYF.

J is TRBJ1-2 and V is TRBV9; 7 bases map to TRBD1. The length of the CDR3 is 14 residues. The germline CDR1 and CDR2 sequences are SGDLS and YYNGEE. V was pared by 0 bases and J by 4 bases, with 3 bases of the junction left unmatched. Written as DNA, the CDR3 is TGTGCCAGCAGCGTAGGGACAGGCGGCTATGGCTACACCTTC. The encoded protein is CASSVGTGGYGYTF. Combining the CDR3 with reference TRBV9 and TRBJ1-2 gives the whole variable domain DSGVTQTPKHLITATGQRVTLRCSPRSGDLSVYWYQQSLDQGLQFLIQYYNGEERAKGNILERFSAQQFPDLHSELNLSSLELGDSALYFCASSVGTGGYGYTFGSGTRLTVV.

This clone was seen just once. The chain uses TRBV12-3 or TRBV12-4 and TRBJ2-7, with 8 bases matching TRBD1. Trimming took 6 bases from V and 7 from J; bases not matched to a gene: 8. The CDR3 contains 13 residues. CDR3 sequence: CASSPAGGREQYF. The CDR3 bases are TGTGCCAGCAGCCCCGCAGGGGGCCGGGAGCAGTACTTC.

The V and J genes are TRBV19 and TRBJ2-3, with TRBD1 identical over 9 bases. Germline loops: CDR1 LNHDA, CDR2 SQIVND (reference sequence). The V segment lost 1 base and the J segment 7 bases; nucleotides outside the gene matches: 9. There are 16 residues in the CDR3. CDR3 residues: CASSIVVGQGSNTQYF. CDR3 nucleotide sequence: TGTGCCAGTAGTATAGTGGTGGGACAGGGCTCTAATACGCAGTATTTT. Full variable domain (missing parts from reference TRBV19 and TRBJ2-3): DGGITQSPKYLFRKEGQNVTLSCEQNLNHDAMYWYRQDPGQGLRLIYYSQIVNDFQKGDIAEGYSVSREKKESFPLTVTSAQKNPTAFYLCASSIVVGQGSNTQYFGPGTRLTVL.

In DNA, the CDR3 is TGCAGCGTGTTTCCAGACAGGGGATCACTCACTAACTATGGCTACACCTTC. Protein product: CSVFPDRGSLTNYGYTF. This sequence joins TRBV29-1 and TRBJ1-2; the match to TRBD1 covers 8 bases. Germline CDR1 reads SQVTM; CDR2 reads ANQGSEA. The CDR3 length is 17 residues. Trimming cost V 6 bases and J 0 bases; bases outside gene matches: 15. Looking up the rest from reference TRBV29-1 and TRBJ1-2 gives the full variable domain: SAVISQKPSRDICQRGTSLTIQCQVDSQVTMMFWYRQQPGQSLTLIATANQGSEATYESGFVIDKFPISRPNLTFSTLTVSNMSPEDSSIYLCSVFPDRGSLTNYGYTFGSGTRLTVV.

The chain's CDR3 is CASSYSGGNQPQHF. The CDR3 DNA reads TGTGCCAGCAGTTACTCAGGGGGTAATCAGCCCCAGCATTTT. V is TRBV6-6 and J is TRBJ1-5, with a possible D match to TRBD1 (6 bases). With 0 bases removed from V and 4 bases from J, the gap between germline ends came to 7 bases. Germline values: CDR1 MNHNY, CDR2 SVGAGI (reference sequence). CDR3 length: 14 amino acids.

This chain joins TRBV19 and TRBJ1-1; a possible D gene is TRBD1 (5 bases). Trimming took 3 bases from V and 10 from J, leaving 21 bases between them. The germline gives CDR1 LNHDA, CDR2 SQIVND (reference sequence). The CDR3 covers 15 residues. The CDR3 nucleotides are TGTGCCAGTAGTATTCCCAACTCCAGGGAGAGGCCAGCTTTCTTT. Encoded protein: CASSIPNSRERPAFF.

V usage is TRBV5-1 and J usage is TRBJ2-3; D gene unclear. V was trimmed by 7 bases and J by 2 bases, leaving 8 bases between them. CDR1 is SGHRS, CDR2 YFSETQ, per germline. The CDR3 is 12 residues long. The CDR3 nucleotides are TGCGCCAGCTCACCGACCACAGATACGCAGTATTTT. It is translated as CASSPTTDTQYF.

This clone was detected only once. DNA for the CDR3: TGCGCCAGCAGCCAAGACGGTACGACCTACGAGCAGTACTTC. It encodes CASSQDGTTYEQYF. V and J are TRBV4-1 and TRBJ2-7; D uncertain. Trimming took off 0 bases at V and 2 bases at J, with 8 bases between the two ends. Per the germline V gene, CDR1 is MGHRA and CDR2 is YSYEKL. The CDR3 length is 14 residues.

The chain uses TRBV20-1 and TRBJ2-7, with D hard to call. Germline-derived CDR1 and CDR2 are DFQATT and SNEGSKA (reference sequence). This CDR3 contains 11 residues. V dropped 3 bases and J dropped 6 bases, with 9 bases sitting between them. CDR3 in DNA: TGCAGTGCTAGGGCAGCTGGCGAGCAGTACTTC. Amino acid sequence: CSARAAGEQYF.

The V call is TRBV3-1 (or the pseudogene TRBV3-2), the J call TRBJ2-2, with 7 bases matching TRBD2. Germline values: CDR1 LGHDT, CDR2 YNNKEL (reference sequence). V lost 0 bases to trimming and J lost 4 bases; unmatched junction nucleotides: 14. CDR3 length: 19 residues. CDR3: CASSQDQGGLGGGTGELFF. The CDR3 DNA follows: TGTGCCAGCAGCCAAGATCAGGGCGGTTTGGGGGGGGGCACCGGGGAGCTGTTTTTT.

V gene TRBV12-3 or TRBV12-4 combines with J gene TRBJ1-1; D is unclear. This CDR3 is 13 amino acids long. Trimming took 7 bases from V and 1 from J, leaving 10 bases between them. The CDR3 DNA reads TGTGCCAGCACTAACGTGGCGAACACTGAAGCTTTCTTT. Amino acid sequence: CASTNVANTEAFF.

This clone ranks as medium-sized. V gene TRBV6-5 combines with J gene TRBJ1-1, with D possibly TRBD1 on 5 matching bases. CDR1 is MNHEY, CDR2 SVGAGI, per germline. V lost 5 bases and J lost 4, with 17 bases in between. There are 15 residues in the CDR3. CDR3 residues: CASSPPGGVGTEAFF. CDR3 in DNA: TGTGCCAGCAGTCCGCCGGGGGGGGTCGGCACTGAAGCTTTCTTT.

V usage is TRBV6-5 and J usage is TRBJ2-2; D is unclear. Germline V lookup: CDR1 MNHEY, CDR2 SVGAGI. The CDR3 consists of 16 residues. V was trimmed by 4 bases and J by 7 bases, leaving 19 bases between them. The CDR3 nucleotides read TGTGCCAGCAGTTCCGGCGACCCCTATCGGGTCGGGGAGCTGTTTTTT. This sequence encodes CASSSGDPYRVGELFF.

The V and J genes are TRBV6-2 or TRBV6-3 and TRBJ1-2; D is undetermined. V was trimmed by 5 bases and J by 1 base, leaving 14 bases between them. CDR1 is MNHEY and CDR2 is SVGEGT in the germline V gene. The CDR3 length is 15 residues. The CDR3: CASSVRERFNYGYTF. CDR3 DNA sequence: TGTGCCAGCAGTGTACGGGAGCGATTTAACTATGGCTACACCTTC.

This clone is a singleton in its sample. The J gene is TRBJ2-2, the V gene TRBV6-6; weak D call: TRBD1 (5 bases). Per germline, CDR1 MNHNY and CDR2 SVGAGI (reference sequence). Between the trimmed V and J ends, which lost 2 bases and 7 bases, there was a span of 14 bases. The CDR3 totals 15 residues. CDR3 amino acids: CASSYGSGLGGELFF. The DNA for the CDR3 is TGTGCCAGCAGTTACGGATCAGGGCTCGGCGGGGAGCTGTTTTTT.

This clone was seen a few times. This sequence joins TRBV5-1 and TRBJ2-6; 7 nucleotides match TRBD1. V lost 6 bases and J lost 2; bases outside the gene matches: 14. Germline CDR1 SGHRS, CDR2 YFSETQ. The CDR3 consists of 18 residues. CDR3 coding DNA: TGCGCCAGCAACATCGTGACAGGGAACTTGGCTGGGGCCAACGTCCTGACTTTC. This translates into CASNIVTGNLAGANVLTF.

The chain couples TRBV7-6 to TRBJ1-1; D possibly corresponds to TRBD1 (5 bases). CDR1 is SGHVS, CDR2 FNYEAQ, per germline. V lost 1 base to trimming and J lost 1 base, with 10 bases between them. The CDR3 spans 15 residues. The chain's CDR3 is CASSLGQGPNTEAFF. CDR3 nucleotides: TGTGCCAGCAGCTTAGGGCAGGGTCCGAACACTGAAGCTTTCTTT.

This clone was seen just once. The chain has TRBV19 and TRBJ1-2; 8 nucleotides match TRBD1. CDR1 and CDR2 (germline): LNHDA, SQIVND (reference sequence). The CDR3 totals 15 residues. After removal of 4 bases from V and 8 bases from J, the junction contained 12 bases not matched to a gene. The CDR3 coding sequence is TGTGCCAGTAGTACGACTCCGGGACAGGCCGGCGGCTACACCTTC. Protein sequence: CASSTTPGQAGGYTF.

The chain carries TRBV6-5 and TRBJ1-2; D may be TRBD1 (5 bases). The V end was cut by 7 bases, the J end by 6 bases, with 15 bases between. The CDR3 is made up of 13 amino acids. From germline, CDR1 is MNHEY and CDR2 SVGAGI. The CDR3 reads CASTLGTVNGYTF. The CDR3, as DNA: TGTGCCAGCACTTTGGGGACGGTTAATGGCTACACCTTC.

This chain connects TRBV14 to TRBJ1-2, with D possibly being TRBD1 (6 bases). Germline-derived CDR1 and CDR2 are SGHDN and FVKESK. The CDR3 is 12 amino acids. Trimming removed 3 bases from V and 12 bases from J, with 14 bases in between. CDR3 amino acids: CASSQTKGGDTF. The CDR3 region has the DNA TGTGCCAGCAGCCAGACGAAGGGGGGGGACACCTTC. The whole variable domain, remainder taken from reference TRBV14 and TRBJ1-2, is EAGVTQFPSHSVIEKGQTVTLRCDPISGHDNLYWYRRVMGKEIKFLLHFVKESKQDESGMPNNRFLAERTGGTYSTLKVQPAELEDSGVYFCASSQTKGGDTFGSGTRLTVV.

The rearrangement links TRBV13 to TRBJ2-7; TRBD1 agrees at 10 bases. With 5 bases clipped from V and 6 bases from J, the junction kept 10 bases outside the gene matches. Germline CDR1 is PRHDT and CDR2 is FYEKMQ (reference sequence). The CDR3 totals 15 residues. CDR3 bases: TGTGCCAGCAGCCTCCACCCGACAGGGGGCGGCGAGCAGTACTTC. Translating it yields CASSLHPTGGGEQYF.

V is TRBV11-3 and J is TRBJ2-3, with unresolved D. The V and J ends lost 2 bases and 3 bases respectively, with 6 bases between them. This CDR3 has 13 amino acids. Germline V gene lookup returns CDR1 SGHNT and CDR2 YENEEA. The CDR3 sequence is CASSLIGTDTQYF. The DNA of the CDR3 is TGTGCCAGCAGCTTAATAGGGACAGATACGCAGTATTTT.

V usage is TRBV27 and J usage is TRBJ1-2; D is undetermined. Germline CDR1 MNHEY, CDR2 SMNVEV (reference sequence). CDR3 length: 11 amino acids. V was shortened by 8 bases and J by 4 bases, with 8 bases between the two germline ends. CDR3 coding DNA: TGTGCCAGCGGCTCTCGCTATGGCTACACCTTC. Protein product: CASGSRYGYTF.

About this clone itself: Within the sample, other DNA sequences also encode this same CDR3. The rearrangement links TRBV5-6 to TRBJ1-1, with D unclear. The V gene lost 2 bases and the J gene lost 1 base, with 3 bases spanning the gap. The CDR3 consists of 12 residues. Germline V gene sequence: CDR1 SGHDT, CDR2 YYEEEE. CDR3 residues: CASSFGNTEAFF. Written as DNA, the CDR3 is TGTGCCAGCAGCTTTGGGAACACTGAAGCTTTCTTT.

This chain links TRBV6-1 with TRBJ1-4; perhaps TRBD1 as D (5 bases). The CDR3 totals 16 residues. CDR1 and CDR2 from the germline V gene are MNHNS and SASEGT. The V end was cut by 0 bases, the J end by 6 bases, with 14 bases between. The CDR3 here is CASSEALAGPYEKLFF. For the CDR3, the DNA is TGTGCCAGCAGTGAAGCGCTAGCGGGGCCTTATGAAAAACTGTTTTTT.